In this sample, the clone carrying this T cell receptor (beta chain) turned up many times. This entry comes from a study of T cells after yellow fever vaccination. Template switching with 5'RACE generated the TCR cDNA and added a universal primer site and UMIs. TCRdb itself ran the 5' RACE reads through MiXCR, one entry per CDR3 protein. The data show roughly 68,000 distinct CDR3 sequences, less than 8.5% seen once. Germline V gives CDR1 SGHAT, CDR2 FQNNGV. The V and J ends lost 5 bases and 1 base respectively, with 5 bases between them. The CDR3 totals 12 residues. J is TRBJ1-1 and V is TRBV11-2; D is unclear. Sequencing used CD8+ T cells sorted from PBMCs, obtained roughly 45 days after the first yellow fever vaccination. The origin of this receptor is a man aged 18 to 29 who received the YFV17D yellow fever vaccine. The CDR3 region is CASSLANTEAFF. The CDR3 region has the DNA TGTGCCAGCAGCCTTGCGAACACTGAAGCTTTCTTT.